The 10 T cell receptor beta chains in this list originate from one sample, sequenced in a study of blood T cell repertoires in COVID-19. TCRdb keeps only in-frame clones here, not all; method: immunoSEQ multiplex PCR. The repertoire consists of about 67,000 clones, with over 75% occurring once and the leading ten covering 1% to 1.5%. What was sequenced was peripheral blood. The receptors shown here come from a woman aged 60-75 years with acute or convalescent COVID-19.

The chain employs TRBV7-9 and TRBJ1-2; 8 positions agree with TRBD1. Looked up from germline, CDR1 is SEHNR and CDR2 is FQNEAQ (reference sequence). The CDR3 has 14 residues. V dropped 5 bases and J dropped 6; count of bases not matched to a gene: 8. The CDR3 coding sequence is TGTGCCAGCAGCCTCGGACAGGGTGACCATGGCTACACCTTC. Protein sequence: CASSLGQGDHGYTF.

The count of this clone is one. The chain recombines TRBV6-5 with TRBJ2-3; D remains ambiguous. Per germline, CDR1 MNHEY and CDR2 SVGAGI. With 7 bases removed from V and 0 bases from J, the gap between germline ends came to 11 bases. This CDR3 contains 14 residues. The CDR3 coding sequence is TGTGCCAGCACCATCATAACTAGCACAGATACGCAGTATTTT. Translation gives CASTIITSTDTQYF.

This rearrangement joins TRBV19 to TRBJ2-5; perhaps TRBD2 as D (6 bases). Per germline, CDR1 LNHDA and CDR2 SQIVND (reference sequence). Trimming shortened V by 4 bases and J by 1 base, and 13 bases separated the two germline ends. The length of the CDR3 is 15 residues. CDR3 sequence reads: CASSRSGVPQETQYF. In DNA, the CDR3 is TGTGCCAGTAGTAGGTCGGGGGTGCCCCAAGAGACCCAGTACTTC.

The genes are TRBV12-3 or TRBV12-4 and TRBJ2-3; TRBD2 might be the D (6 bases). The CDR3 extends over 13 amino acids. Trimming stripped 3 bases from V and 4 bases from J, with 8 bases between. CDR3 protein: CASSLGGADTQYF. The DNA for the CDR3 is TGTGCCAGCAGTTTGGGAGGCGCAGATACGCAGTATTTT.

The chain employs TRBV30 and TRBJ1-6; unclear D gene. The CDR3 loop spans 13 amino acids. Germline loops: CDR1 GTSNPN, CDR2 SVGIG (reference sequence). Trimming removed 4 bases at V and 13 bases at J, with 17 bases between. In nucleotides, the CDR3 is TGTGCCTGGACACCGGCGGGCGGGCTTCCCCTCCACTTT. This translates into CAWTPAGGLPLHF.

The CDR3: CASSLGQGPQHF. The CDR3 DNA sequence: TGTGCCAGCAGCCTCGGACAGGGGCCCCAGCATTTT. This chain joins TRBV7-6 and TRBJ1-5; 8 bases map to TRBD1. CDR1 and CDR2 from the germline V gene are SGHVS and FNYEAQ. The CDR3 has 12 residues. The V gene end was trimmed by 5 bases and the J gene end by 9 bases; junction bases not matched to a gene: 3.

The chain couples TRBV7-9 to TRBJ2-2; 10 bases align to TRBD2. The J segment lost 0 bases and the V segment lost 7 bases, leaving 20 bases of the junction unmatched. The CDR3 extends over 21 amino acids. Per germline, CDR1 SEHNR and CDR2 FQNEAQ (reference sequence). CDR3 region: CASNNPLPGLAKFPNTGELFF. CDR3 nucleotide sequence: TGTGCCAGCAACAATCCGCTCCCGGGACTAGCGAAGTTCCCGAACACCGGGGAGCTGTTTTTT.

This clone was seen a few times. The V call is TRBV27, the J call TRBJ2-2, with TRBD1 matching over 9 bases. V lost 0 bases and J lost 14; bases outside the gene matches: 7. This CDR3 contains 14 residues. Looked up from germline, CDR1 is MNHEY and CDR2 is SMNVEV (reference sequence). CDR3 sequence reads: CASSLSVWDRALFF. In DNA, the CDR3 is TGTGCCAGCAGTTTATCTGTCTGGGACAGGGCTCTGTTTTTT.

The J gene is TRBJ2-1, the V gene TRBV19; 8 bases match TRBD2. V lost 7 bases to trimming and J lost 9 bases; unmatched junction nucleotides: 8. There are 13 residues in the CDR3. Germline CDR1 is LNHDA and CDR2 is SQIVND (reference sequence). The CDR3 DNA reads TGTGCCAGTACCCCGAGCGGGGGTGGTGAGCAGTTCTTC. Its protein is CASTPSGGGEQFF.

This clone has only one observation. The genes are TRBV27 and TRBJ2-2; possible D gene TRBD1, 6 bases. The CDR3 extends over 17 amino acids. V dropped 4 bases and J dropped 6 bases, with 21 bases sitting between them. Germline CDR1 MNHEY, CDR2 SMNVEV (reference sequence). CDR3 bases: TGTGCCAGCAGTTCCCCGATACAGGGTCCTAAGTCCGGGGAGCTGTTTTTT. Translation: CASSSPIQGPKSGELFF.